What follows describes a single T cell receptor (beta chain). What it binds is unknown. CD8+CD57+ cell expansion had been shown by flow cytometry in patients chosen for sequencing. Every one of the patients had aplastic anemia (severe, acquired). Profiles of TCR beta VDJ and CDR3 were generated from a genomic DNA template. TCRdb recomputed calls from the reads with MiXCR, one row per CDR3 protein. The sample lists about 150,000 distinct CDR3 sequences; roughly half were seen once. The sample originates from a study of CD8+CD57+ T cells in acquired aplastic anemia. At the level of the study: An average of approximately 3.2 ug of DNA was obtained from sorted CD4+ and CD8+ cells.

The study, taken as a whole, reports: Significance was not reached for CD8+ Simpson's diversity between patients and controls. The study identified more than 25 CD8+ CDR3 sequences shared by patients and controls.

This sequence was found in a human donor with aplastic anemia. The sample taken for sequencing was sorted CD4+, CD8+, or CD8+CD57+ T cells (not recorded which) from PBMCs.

For the CDR3, the DNA is TGTGCCAGCAGCCGACAGGGGCTTTATCAGCCCCAGCATTTT. Amino acids: CASSRQGLYQPQHF. J is TRBJ1-5 and V is TRBV12-3 or TRBV12-4, with 8 positions matching TRBD1. The trim removed 6 bases at V and 5 bases at J, leaving 6 bases unmatched. CDR3 length: 14 amino acids.